The 7 T cell receptor beta chains below were found in one sample sequenced in a study of CD8+ T cells in alopecia areata. Time point in this sample: mouse skin 3 weeks after grafting. After isolation, RNA underwent reverse transcription to generate cDNA as the sequencing template. The repertoire was sequenced with immunoSEQ multiplex PCR; TCRdb's copy has only in-frame clones and lacks some. The sample was found to contain 2,500 to 3,500 clones, and every one recurs. The specimen was skin, collected at week 3. These receptors all stem from a C3H/HeJ mouse with alopecia areata. Strain haplotype at MHC: H2-k.

Turning to this clone: Gene names are the mouse ones. The read stops 4 residues short of the end of the CDR3; the missing end is completed from the germline J gene. The chain couples TRBV29 to TRBJ2-5, with D possibly being TRBD1 (5 bases). Germline CDR1 is MSHET and CDR2 is SYDVDS. The CDR3 runs to 15 residues. Trimming removed 2 bases at V and 0 bases at J, with 9 bases between. Here the CDR3 reads CASSLSDSNQDTQYF. The CDR3 bases that were read are TGTGCTAGCAGTTTAAGCGACAGTAACCAAGAC.

This clone was seen a few times. Here the gene names and germline are mouse. Read coverage stops 4 residues before the CDR3 terminus; the germline J gene supplies the remainder. V usage is TRBV1 and J usage is TRBJ2-4; 7 bases are shared with TRBD2. Germline CDR1 and CDR2: NSQYPW and LRSPGD (reference sequence). There are 17 residues in the CDR3. J lost 0 bases, V lost 3 bases, and 9 bases had no gene match. CDR3 in amino acids: CTCSAAHWGASQNTLYF. The sequenced CDR3 bases are TGCACCTGCAGTGCCGCCCACTGGGGCGCTAGTCAAAAC.

By sample fraction, this clone is medium-sized (0.01 to 0.1%). Here the gene names and germline are mouse. The read falls 4 residues short of the CDR3 end, and the missing part is taken from the germline J gene. V gene TRBV13-3 combines with J gene TRBJ2-5; TRBD1 is a possible D gene (6 bases). The CDR3 has 14 residues. V gave up 5 bases and J gave up 0 bases, with 10 bases separating them. Germline lookup yields CDR1 NNHDY and CDR2 SYVADS. The CDR3 reads CASSRGLNQDTQYF. The sequenced CDR3 bases are TGTGCCAGCAGCAGGGGCCTTAACCAAGAC.

This clone was seen many times. Germline and genes: mouse. The read halts 4 residues ahead of the CDR3 end, with the missing end drawn from the germline J gene. The genes are TRBV13-1 and TRBJ2-1; 8 bases match TRBD2. CDR1 NSHNY and CDR2 SYGAGN come from the germline V gene. V dropped 3 bases and J dropped 3; count of bases not matched to a gene: 11. The CDR3 extends over 17 amino acids. The sequenced CDR3 bases are TGTGCCAGCAGTGGACCGGAGCTGGGGGGTTCCTATGCT. This encodes CASSGPELGGSYA. The full CDR3 is CASSGPELGGSYAEQFF.

Regarding this clone: These gene names are mouse names. The read terminates 4 residues ahead of where the CDR3 ends, so the germline J gene completes it. The rearrangement uses TRBV12-2 and TRBJ1-2, with TRBD1 identical over 10 bases. The CDR3 is 14 amino acids. Per germline, CDR1 SGHLS and CDR2 HYDKME. With V trimmed by 4 bases and J by 2 bases, 3 bases remained unmatched. CDR3 sequence: CASSDRGRNSDYTF. The CDR3 DNA, read in part, is TGTGCCAGCTCCGACAGGGGGCGCAACTCC.

This clone was seen repeatedly, ten times or more. Mouse gene names apply. The read stops 4 residues short of the end of the CDR3; the missing end is completed from the germline J gene. The chain employs TRBV29 and TRBJ2-1, with 8 bases fitting TRBD1. CDR3 length: 13 residues. Germline V lookup: CDR1 MSHET, CDR2 SYDVDS. Trimming took 8 bases from V and 3 from J; bases not matched to a gene: 3. The CDR3 loop is CASDRGGYAEQFF. The DNA read from the CDR3 is TGTGCTAGCGACAGGGGAGGCTATGCT.

By share of the sample, this clone is medium-sized. Here the gene names and germline are mouse. The read stops 4 residues short of the end of the CDR3; the missing end is completed from the germline J gene. The chain has TRBV1 and TRBJ1-1; D remains ambiguous. The V and J ends lost 0 bases and 0 bases respectively, with 11 bases between them. The CDR3 length is 16 residues. Germline CDR1 reads NSQYPW; CDR2 reads LRSPGD (reference sequence). This CDR3 reads CTCSADLRVANTEVFF. The DNA read from the CDR3 is TGCACCTGCAGTGCAGATCTGAGGGTTGCAAACACA.